This entry lists 18 T cell receptor beta chains sequenced from one sample in a study of response to subunit inactivated influenza vaccine. MiXCR, applied by TCRdb to the RT-PCR reads, yields one record per CDR3 protein. The sample contains 650,000 or so distinct CDR3 sequences, about 15% of which appear only once. This material consisted of PBMCs from blood, taken about 14 days before vaccination. The receptors shown here come from a man aged 50-59 years who received an inactivated influenza vaccine.

The rearrangement links TRBV5-1 to TRBJ2-7; 9 bases line up with TRBD2. CDR1 is SGHRS and CDR2 is YFSETQ in the germline V gene. This CDR3 comprises 16 residues. V was pared by 4 bases and J by 5 bases, with 13 bases of the junction left unmatched. The CDR3 DNA reads as TGCGCCAGCAGCCCAATGACTAGCGGAGGGTATGACGAGCAGTACTTC. Translating it yields CASSPMTSGGYDEQYF.

This clonotype was counted a few times. The chain links TRBV4-1 to TRBJ1-6; TRBD1 matches 7 bases. Germline lookup yields CDR1 MGHRA and CDR2 YSYEKL. The CDR3 consists of 15 residues. With 4 bases clipped from V and 7 bases from J, the junction kept 7 bases outside the gene matches. The CDR3 DNA reads as TGCGCCAGCAGCCTCCAGGGACAGAAAAATTCACCCCTCCACTTT. Protein product: CASSLQGQKNSPLHF.

This clonotype was counted between two and nine times. The chain employs TRBV23-1 and TRBJ2-3; the D gene is possibly TRBD1 (6 bases). TRBV23-1 is an open reading frame, and its role is uncertain. With 4 bases removed from V and 4 bases from J, the gap between germline ends came to 9 bases. The CDR3 covers 13 residues. In DNA form, the CDR3 reads TGCGCCAGCAGTCCGGACAGATCAGATACGCAGTATTTT. It yields the protein CASSPDRSDTQYF.

The genes are TRBV4-3 and TRBJ1-6; weak D call: TRBD1 (5 bases). Germline-derived CDR1 and CDR2 are LGHNA and YSLEER. The V end was cut by 0 bases, the J end by 7 bases, with 16 bases between. This CDR3 region has 17 residues. CDR3 sequence: CASSQDRGGSVNSPLHF. In nucleotides, the CDR3 is TGCGCCAGCAGCCAAGATCGCGGGGGATCGGTGAATTCACCCCTCCACTTT.

This clonotype was observed a few times. In DNA form, the CDR3 reads TGTGCCTGGAGTTTGTCTTACTCTGGGGCCAACGTCCTGACTTTC. Protein product: CAWSLSYSGANVLTF. V is TRBV30 and J is TRBJ2-6; D remains unclear. The germline V and J ends were trimmed by 2 bases and 0 bases, with 8 bases remaining between them. The CDR3 runs 15 residues. Germline CDR1 GTSNPN, CDR2 SVGIG (reference sequence).

This clonotype came up a few times. This chain uses TRBV5-1 with TRBJ2-3, with 10 bases that match TRBD2. V dropped 2 bases and J dropped 3; count of bases not matched to a gene: 6. The CDR3 consists of 16 residues. Germline V gene data show CDR1 as SGHRS and CDR2 as YFSETQ. CDR3 residues: CASSFSGLAETDTQYF. CDR3 nucleotide sequence: TGCGCCAGCAGCTTTTCAGGACTAGCGGAAACAGATACGCAGTATTTT.

This clonotype was counted a few times. The J gene is TRBJ2-2, the V gene TRBV14; TRBD2 matches 8 bases. CDR1 is SGHDN and CDR2 is FVKESK in the germline V gene. The V gene end was trimmed by 0 bases and the J gene end by 4 bases; junction bases not matched to a gene: 7. The CDR3 runs 17 residues. The CDR3 coding sequence is TGTGCCAGCAGCCAAGAGACAGCGGGAGATGGCACCGGGGAGCTGTTTTTT. It codes for CASSQETAGDGTGELFF.

This clonotype was seen repeatedly, ten times or more. This chain links TRBV12-3 or TRBV12-4 with TRBJ2-2; D might be TRBD2 (6 bases). There are 13 residues in the CDR3. Trimming left V 3 bases short and J 8 bases short, with 10 bases between. CDR3 amino acids: CASSFRAGGELFF. For the CDR3, the DNA is TGTGCCAGCAGTTTCCGGGCGGGAGGGGAGCTGTTTTTT.

V gene TRBV7-2 combines with J gene TRBJ1-1; weak D call: TRBD1 (6 bases). The V and J ends lost 5 bases and 8 bases respectively, with 18 bases between them. CDR1 is SGHTA and CDR2 is FQGNSA in the germline V gene. There are 14 residues in the CDR3. Here the CDR3 DNA reads TGTGCCAGCAGCACACGGAGGAGCGGGGGCGAAGCTTTCTTT. Its translation is CASSTRRSGGEAFF. Filled out from reference TRBV7-2 and TRBJ1-1, the complete variable domain reads GAGVSQSPSNKVTEKGKDVELRCDPISGHTALYWYRQSLGQGLEFLIYFQGNSAPDKSGLPSDRFSAERTGGSVSTLTIQRTQQEDSAVYLCASSTRRSGGEAFFGQGTRLTVV.

This clonotype came up a few times. The V gene is TRBV4-2, the J gene TRBJ2-2; 9 positions match TRBD1. This CDR3 contains 16 residues. Trimming took 3 bases from V and 5 from J; bases not matched to a gene: 7. Per germline, CDR1 LGHNA and CDR2 YNFKEQ. CDR3 protein: CASSHGDRVETGELFF. The CDR3 DNA sequence: TGTGCCAGCAGCCATGGGGACAGGGTAGAGACCGGGGAGCTGTTTTTT.

This clonotype has only one observation. This chain uses TRBV2 with TRBJ1-2, with 11 bases fitting TRBD1. The germline CDR1 and CDR2 sequences are SNHLY and FYNNEI. Losses at the gene ends were 5 bases for V and 12 bases for J; bases not matched to a gene: 5. This CDR3 region has 12 residues. The CDR3 region is CASSNRDRGNTF. The CDR3 DNA follows: TGTGCCAGCAGTAACAGGGACAGGGGGAACACCTTC.

This clonotype was recorded only once. This chain connects TRBV27 to TRBJ2-6, with D uncertain. Trimming cost V 4 bases and J 2 bases, with 6 bases left between them. Germline V gene sequence: CDR1 MNHEY, CDR2 SMNVEV (reference sequence). The CDR3 runs 14 residues. The CDR3, as DNA: TGTGCCAGCAGTTCCACGGCTGGGGCCAACGTCCTGACTTTC. Residues: CASSSTAGANVLTF.

V is TRBV20-1 and J is TRBJ2-3; 8 bases are shared with TRBD2. Trimming cost V 6 bases and J 2 bases; bases outside gene matches: 10. Germline CDR1 reads DFQATT; CDR2 reads SNEGSKA (reference sequence). The CDR3 has 15 residues. Written as DNA, the CDR3 is TGCAGTGCGAGCGGGGGCCGTACCCTCACAGATACGCAGTATTTT. It translates to CSASGGRTLTDTQYF.

This clonotype was seen ten or more times. This chain uses TRBV11-2 with TRBJ1-4; no clear D. Trimming took off 6 bases at V and 6 bases at J, with 11 bases between the two ends. CDR3 size: 13 residues. The germline CDR1 and CDR2 sequences are SGHAT and FQNNGV. CDR3 sequence (DNA): TGTGCCAGCAGTTCGGACGGTCATGAAAAACTGTTTTTT. It translates to CASSSDGHEKLFF.

In DNA form, the CDR3 reads TGTGCCAGCTCCAGGATCGCCTACGAGCAGTACTTC. It specifies CASSRIAYEQYF. The V call is TRBV12-3 or TRBV12-4, the J call TRBJ2-7; D is unclear. Between the trimmed V and J ends, which lost 8 bases and 2 bases, there was a span of 10 bases. This CDR3 spans 12 amino acids.

The V and J genes are TRBV19 and TRBJ1-3, with D possibly being TRBD1 (5 bases). Trimming removed 3 bases from V and 2 bases from J, with 14 bases in between. The CDR3 loop spans 16 amino acids. The germline gives CDR1 LNHDA, CDR2 SQIVND (reference sequence). The CDR3: CASSMGRIAAGNTIYF. In nucleotides, the CDR3 is TGTGCCAGTAGTATGGGACGGATCGCCGCTGGAAACACCATATATTTT.

This sequence joins TRBV7-9 and TRBJ2-3; 7 bases align to TRBD1. V shed 4 bases and J 5 bases; nucleotides not matched to a gene: 12. Germline V lookup: CDR1 SEHNR, CDR2 FQNEAQ (reference sequence). CDR3 length: 16 residues. The CDR3 loop reads CASSSIDRDGIDTQYF. In nucleotides, the CDR3 is TGTGCCAGCAGCTCCATCGACAGGGACGGGATAGATACGCAGTATTTT.

The V and J genes are TRBV6-2 or TRBV6-3 and TRBJ2-6, with no clear D. CDR1 and CDR2 (germline): MNHEY, SVGEGT. CDR3 length: 14 amino acids. Trimming shortened V by 0 bases and J by 13 bases, and 13 bases separated the two germline ends. Here the CDR3 DNA reads TGTGCCAGCAGTTACTCGACGGGTATACATGTCCTGACTTTC. The encoded protein is CASSYSTGIHVLTF.